This is a list of T cell receptor beta chains from one sample in a study of beta chain features in type 1 diabetes. Profiled with immunoSEQ multiplex PCR; TCRdb holds only in-frame clones, not every one. Here the sample spans about 340,000 clones, 9.3% being singletons. Sequences were obtained from central memory CD4+ T cells from blood. All receptors come from a man aged 25-40 years with type 1 diabetes. CDR3s include the opening cysteine and the closing phenylalanine or tryptophan. The D gene is left open where the match is weak. Size is omitted from some rows. Given values are once, few, many or a class for expanded clones.

clone size: few; J gene: TRBJ2-5; D gene: .; V gene: TRBV10-3; CDR3 protein: CATLGAAETQYF; CDR3 DNA: TGTGCCACCCTAGGGGCGGCGGAGACCCAGTACTTC
clone size: .; J gene: TRBJ2-1; D gene: TRBD1; V gene: TRBV18; CDR3 protein: CASSGKGTEFNEQFF; CDR3 DNA: TGTGCCAGCTCAGGAAAGGGGACAGAATTCAATGAGCAGTTCTTC
clone size: .; J gene: TRBJ1-2; D gene: .; V gene: TRBV30; CDR3 protein: CAWSVQGGVGYTF; CDR3 DNA: TGTGCCTGGAGTGTACAGGGAGGGGTTGGCTACACCTTC
clone size: .; J gene: TRBJ2-3; D gene: TRBD2; V gene: TRBV9; CDR3 protein: CASSAGGASGSTDTQYF; CDR3 DNA: TGTGCCAGCAGCGCGGGTGGGGCTAGCGGGAGCACAGATACGCAGTATTTT
clone size: few; J gene: TRBJ2-7; D gene: .; V gene: TRBV21-1; CDR3 protein: CASRPGQGAYEQYF; CDR3 DNA: TGTGCCAGCAGGCCCGGACAGGGGGCCTACGAGCAGTACTTC
clone size: many; J gene: TRBJ2-1; D gene: TRBD1; V gene: TRBV5-1; CDR3 protein: CASSPGTGGYNEQFF; CDR3 DNA: TGCGCCAGCAGCCCAGGGACAGGGGGATACAATGAGCAGTTCTTC
clone size: few; J gene: TRBJ2-1; D gene: .; V gene: TRBV9; CDR3 protein: CASSLPENEQFF; CDR3 DNA: TGTGCCAGCAGCCTCCCGGAAAATGAGCAGTTCTTC
clone size: few; J gene: TRBJ1-6; D gene: .; V gene: TRBV6-1; CDR3 protein: CASSENSLRSNSPLHF; CDR3 DNA: TGTGCCAGCAGTGAAAACAGCCTACGATCTAATTCACCCCTCCACTTT
clone size: few; J gene: TRBJ1-1; D gene: .; V gene: TRBV29-1; CDR3 protein: CSVIRVGTEAFF; CDR3 DNA: TGCAGCGTCATACGGGTCGGCACTGAAGCTTTCTTT
clone size: .; J gene: TRBJ1-2; D gene: .; V gene: TRBV4-3; CDR3 protein: CASSLEMSGGYTF; CDR3 DNA: TGCGCCAGCAGCTTGGAAATGTCCGGGGGCTACACCTTC
clone size: few; J gene: TRBJ2-1; D gene: .; V gene: TRBV14; CDR3 protein: CASSQDWGTGEQFF; CDR3 DNA: TGTGCCAGCAGCCAAGACTGGGGGACGGGTGAGCAGTTCTTC
clone size: .; J gene: TRBJ2-1; D gene: .; V gene: TRBV11-2; CDR3 protein: CASSSDRSSYNEQFF; CDR3 DNA: TGTGCCAGCAGCTCTGACAGGAGCTCCTACAATGAGCAGTTCTTC
clone size: few; J gene: TRBJ1-2; D gene: .; V gene: TRBV19; CDR3 protein: CASRGKTNYGYTF; CDR3 DNA: TGTGCCAGTAGAGGAAAGACTAACTATGGCTACACCTTC
clone size: .; J gene: TRBJ2-3; D gene: TRBD2; V gene: TRBV10-3; CDR3 protein: CAIRTGGPDTQYF; CDR3 DNA: TGTGCCATCCGAACGGGGGGGCCTGATACGCAGTATTTT
clone size: few; J gene: TRBJ2-7; D gene: TRBD2; V gene: TRBV5-1; CDR3 protein: CASSLGGLALYEQYF; CDR3 DNA: TGCGCCAGCAGCTTAGGTGGACTAGCCCTCTACGAGCAGTACTTC
clone size: .; J gene: TRBJ2-5; D gene: TRBD2; V gene: TRBV7-2; CDR3 protein: CASSLVPSGGPQETQYF; CDR3 DNA: TGTGCCAGCAGCTTAGTCCCTAGCGGGGGGCCTCAAGAGACCCAGTACTTC
clone size: .; J gene: TRBJ2-6; D gene: TRBD2; V gene: TRBV7-2; CDR3 protein: CASSSGGTGANVLTF; CDR3 DNA: TGTGCCAGCAGCTCGGGGGGTACTGGGGCCAACGTCCTGACTTTC
clone size: .; J gene: TRBJ1-2; D gene: .; V gene: TRBV30; CDR3 protein: CAWSVDLNYGYTF; CDR3 DNA: TGTGCCTGGAGTGTAGACTTGAACTATGGCTACACCTTC
clone size: .; J gene: TRBJ1-4; D gene: TRBD1; V gene: TRBV6-1; CDR3 protein: CASRPGQGEEKLFF; CDR3 DNA: TGTGCCAGCAGGCCGGGACAGGGCGAGGAAAAACTGTTTTTT
clone size: few; J gene: TRBJ2-7; D gene: .; V gene: TRBV10-2; CDR3 protein: CASRNGGAQYYEQYF; CDR3 DNA: TGCGCCAGCAGGAATGGGGGGGCGCAATATTACGAGCAGTACTTC
clone size: few; J gene: TRBJ1-2; D gene: .; V gene: TRBV14; CDR3 protein: CASSWAPGKDYGYTF; CDR3 DNA: TGTGCCAGCAGCTGGGCGCCAGGGAAGGACTATGGCTACACCTTC
clone size: .; J gene: TRBJ1-2; D gene: .; V gene: TRBV19; CDR3 protein: CASSIWGRNYGYTF; CDR3 DNA: TGTGCCAGTAGTATTTGGGGCCGAAACTATGGCTACACCTTC
clone size: .; J gene: TRBJ1-6; D gene: .; V gene: TRBV7-2; CDR3 protein: CASSLESTARAPLHF; CDR3 DNA: TGTGCCAGCAGCTTAGAAAGCACGGCTCGTGCACCCCTCCACTTT
clone size: .; J gene: TRBJ2-1; D gene: TRBD2; V gene: TRBV29-1; CDR3 protein: CSVGTRGYNEQFF; CDR3 DNA: TGCAGCGTAGGGACTAGGGGATACAATGAGCAGTTCTTC
clone size: few; J gene: TRBJ2-1; D gene: .; V gene: TRBV28; CDR3 protein: CASSFPRLYNEQFF; CDR3 DNA: TGTGCCAGCAGTTTCCCCCGCCTCTACAATGAGCAGTTCTTC
clone size: .; J gene: TRBJ2-4; D gene: TRBD2; V gene: TRBV4-2; CDR3 protein: CASSQLRLAGGPVKNIQYF; CDR3 DNA: TGTGCCAGCAGCCAATTAAGGCTAGCGGGGGGGCCAGTCAAAAACATTCAGTACTTC
clone size: .; J gene: TRBJ2-5; D gene: TRBD2; V gene: TRBV29-1; CDR3 protein: CSAGTGTRQETQYF; CDR3 DNA: TGCAGCGCAGGAACCGGGACTAGGCAAGAGACCCAGTACTTC
clone size: many; J gene: TRBJ1-2; D gene: TRBD1; V gene: TRBV10-3; CDR3 protein: CAISDRSGTDGYTF; CDR3 DNA: TGTGCCATCAGTGACAGAAGTGGGACAGACGGCTACACCTTC
clone size: .; J gene: TRBJ2-3; D gene: TRBD2; V gene: TRBV2; CDR3 protein: CASSAAGGPNTQYF; CDR3 DNA: TGTGCCAGCAGCGCAGCGGGGGGGCCGAATACGCAGTATTTT
clone size: few; J gene: TRBJ2-7; D gene: .; V gene: TRBV7-6; CDR3 protein: CASSSGTDGYEQYF; CDR3 DNA: TGTGCCAGCAGCTCCGGGACGGACGGCTACGAGCAGTACTTC
clone size: .; J gene: TRBJ1-5; D gene: .; V gene: TRBV27; CDR3 protein: CASSLRGGSNQPQHF; CDR3 DNA: TGTGCCAGCAGTTTAAGGGGTGGGAGCAATCAGCCCCAGCATTTT
clone size: .; J gene: TRBJ2-7; D gene: .; V gene: TRBV18; CDR3 protein: CASSPSSETYEQYF; CDR3 DNA: TGTGCCAGCTCACCATCATCCGAGACCTACGAGCAGTACTTC
clone size: few; J gene: TRBJ2-6; D gene: .; V gene: TRBV5-6; CDR3 protein: CASSLWSGANVLTF; CDR3 DNA: TGTGCCAGCAGCTTGTGGTCTGGGGCCAACGTCCTGACTTTC
clone size: .; J gene: TRBJ2-5; D gene: .; V gene: TRBV7-9; CDR3 protein: CASSSAVETQYF; CDR3 DNA: TGTGCCAGCAGCTCGGCGGTCGAGACCCAGTACTTC